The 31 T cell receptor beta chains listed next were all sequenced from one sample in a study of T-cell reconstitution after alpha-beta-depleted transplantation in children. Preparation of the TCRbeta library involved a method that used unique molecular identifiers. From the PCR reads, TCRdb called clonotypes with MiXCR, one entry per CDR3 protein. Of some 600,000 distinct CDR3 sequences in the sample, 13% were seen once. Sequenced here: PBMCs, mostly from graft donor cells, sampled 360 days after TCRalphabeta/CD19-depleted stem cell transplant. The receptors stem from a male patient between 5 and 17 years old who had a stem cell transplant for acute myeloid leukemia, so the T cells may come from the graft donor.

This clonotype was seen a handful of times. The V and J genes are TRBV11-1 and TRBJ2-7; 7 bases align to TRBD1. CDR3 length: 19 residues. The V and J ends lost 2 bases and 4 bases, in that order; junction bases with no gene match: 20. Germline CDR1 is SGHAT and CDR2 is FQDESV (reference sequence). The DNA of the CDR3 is TGTGCCAGCAGCTTAATAGCTCGCCGGACAGGCTCGTTTGGGTACGAGCAGTACTTC. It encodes CASSLIARRTGSFGYEQYF.

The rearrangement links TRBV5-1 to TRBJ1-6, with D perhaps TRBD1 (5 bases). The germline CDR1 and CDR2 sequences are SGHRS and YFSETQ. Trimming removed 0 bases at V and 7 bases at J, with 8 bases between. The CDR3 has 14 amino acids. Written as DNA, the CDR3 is TGCGCCAGCAGCTTGGGACGGGGGAATTCACCCCTCCACTTT. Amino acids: CASSLGRGNSPLHF.

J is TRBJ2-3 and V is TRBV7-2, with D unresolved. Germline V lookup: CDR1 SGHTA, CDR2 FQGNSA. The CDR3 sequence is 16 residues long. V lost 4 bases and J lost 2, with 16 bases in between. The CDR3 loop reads CASSSDPVGLTDTQYF. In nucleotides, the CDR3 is TGTGCCAGCAGCTCAGACCCCGTGGGCCTCACAGATACGCAGTATTTT.

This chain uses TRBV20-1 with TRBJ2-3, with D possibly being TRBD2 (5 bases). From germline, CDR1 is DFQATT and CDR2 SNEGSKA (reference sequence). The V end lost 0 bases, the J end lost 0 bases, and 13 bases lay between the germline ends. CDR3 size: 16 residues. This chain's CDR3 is CSARDIRTSSTDTQYF. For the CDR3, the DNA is TGCAGTGCTAGAGATATAAGAACTAGTAGCACAGATACGCAGTATTTT.

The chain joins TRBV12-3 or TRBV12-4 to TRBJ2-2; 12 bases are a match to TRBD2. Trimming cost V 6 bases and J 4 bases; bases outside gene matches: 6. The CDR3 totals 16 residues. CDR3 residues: CASRPTSGRITGELFF. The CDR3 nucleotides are TGTGCCAGCAGGCCAACTAGCGGGAGGATCACCGGGGAGCTGTTTTTT.

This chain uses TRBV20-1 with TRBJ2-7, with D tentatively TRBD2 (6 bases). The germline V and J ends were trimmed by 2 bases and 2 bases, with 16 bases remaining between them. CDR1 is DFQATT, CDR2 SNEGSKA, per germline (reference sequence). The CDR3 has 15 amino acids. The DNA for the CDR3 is TGCAGTGCTAGAACAGTGGACGGGAGCCCCTACGAGCAGTACTTC. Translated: CSARTVDGSPYEQYF.

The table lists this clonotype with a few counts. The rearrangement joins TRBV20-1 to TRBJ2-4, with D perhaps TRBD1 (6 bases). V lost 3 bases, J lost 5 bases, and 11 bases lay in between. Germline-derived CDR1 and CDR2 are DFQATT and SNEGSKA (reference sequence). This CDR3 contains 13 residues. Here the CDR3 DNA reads TGCAGTGCTAGGAGAGGGGGTCAAAACATTCAGTACTTC. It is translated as CSARRGGQNIQYF.

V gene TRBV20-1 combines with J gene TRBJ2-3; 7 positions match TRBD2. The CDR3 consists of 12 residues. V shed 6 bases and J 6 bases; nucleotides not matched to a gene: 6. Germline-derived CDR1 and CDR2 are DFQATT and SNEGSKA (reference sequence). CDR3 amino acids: CSAWTSADTQYF. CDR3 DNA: TGCAGTGCCTGGACTAGTGCGGATACGCAGTATTTT.

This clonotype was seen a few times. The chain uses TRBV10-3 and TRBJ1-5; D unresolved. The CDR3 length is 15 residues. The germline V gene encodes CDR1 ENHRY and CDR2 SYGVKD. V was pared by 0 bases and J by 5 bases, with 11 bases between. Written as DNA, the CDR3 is TGTGCCATCAGTGAGTCTGTCGGGTCTGATCAGCCCCAGCATTTT. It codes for CAISESVGSDQPQHF.

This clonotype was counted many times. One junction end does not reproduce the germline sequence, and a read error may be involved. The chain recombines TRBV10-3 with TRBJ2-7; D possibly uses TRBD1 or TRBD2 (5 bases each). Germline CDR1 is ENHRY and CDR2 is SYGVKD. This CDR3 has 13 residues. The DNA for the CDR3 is TGTGCCCTCAGTGGCCGGGGCCTATACGAGCAGTACTTC. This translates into CALSGRGLYEQYF.

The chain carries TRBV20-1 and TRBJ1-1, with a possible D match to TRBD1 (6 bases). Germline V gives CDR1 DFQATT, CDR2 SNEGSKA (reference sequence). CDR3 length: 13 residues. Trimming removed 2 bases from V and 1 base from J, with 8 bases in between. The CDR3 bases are TGCAGTGCTAGATCGACAGGGAACACTGAAGCTTTCTTT. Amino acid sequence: CSARSTGNTEAFF.

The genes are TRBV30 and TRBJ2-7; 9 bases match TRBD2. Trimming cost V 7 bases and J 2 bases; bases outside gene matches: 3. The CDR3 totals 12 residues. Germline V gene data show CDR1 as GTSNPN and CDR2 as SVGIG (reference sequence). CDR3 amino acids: CASIAGAYEQYF. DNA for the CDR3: TGTGCCTCTATAGCGGGGGCCTACGAGCAGTACTTC. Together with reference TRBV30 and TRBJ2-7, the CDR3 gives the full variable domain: SQTIHQWPATLVQPVGSPLSLECTVEGTSNPNLYWYRQAAGRGLQLLFYSVGIGQISSEVPQNLSASRPQDRQFILSSKKLLLSDSGFYLCASIAGAYEQYFGPGTRLTVT.

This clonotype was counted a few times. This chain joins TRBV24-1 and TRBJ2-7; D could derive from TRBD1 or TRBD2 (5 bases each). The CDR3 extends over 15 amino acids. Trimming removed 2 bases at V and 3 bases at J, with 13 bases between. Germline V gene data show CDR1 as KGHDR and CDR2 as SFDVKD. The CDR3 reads CATSDSRGPFYEQYF. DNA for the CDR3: TGTGCCACCAGTGATTCCCGGGGCCCTTTCTACGAGCAGTACTTC.

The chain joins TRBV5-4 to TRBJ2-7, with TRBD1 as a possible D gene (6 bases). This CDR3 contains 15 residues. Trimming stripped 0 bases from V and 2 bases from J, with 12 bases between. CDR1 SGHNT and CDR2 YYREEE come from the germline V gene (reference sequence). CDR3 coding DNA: TGTGCCAGCAGCTTGGTTCAGGGGTCCGCCTACGAGCAGTACTTC. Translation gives CASSLVQGSAYEQYF.

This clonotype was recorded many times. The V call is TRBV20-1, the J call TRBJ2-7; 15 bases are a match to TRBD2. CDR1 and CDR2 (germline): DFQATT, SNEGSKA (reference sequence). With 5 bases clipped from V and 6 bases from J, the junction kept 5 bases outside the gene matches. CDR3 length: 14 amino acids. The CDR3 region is CSALKGLAGGEQYF. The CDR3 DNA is TGCAGTGCTCTCAAGGGACTAGCGGGAGGCGAGCAGTACTTC.

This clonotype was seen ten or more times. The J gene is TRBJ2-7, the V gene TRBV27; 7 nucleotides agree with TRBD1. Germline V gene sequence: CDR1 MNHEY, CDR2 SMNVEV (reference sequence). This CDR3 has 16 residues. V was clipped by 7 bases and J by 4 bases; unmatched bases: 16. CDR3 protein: CASMRRVGDSPYEQYF. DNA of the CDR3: TGTGCCAGCATGAGAAGGGTGGGGGACAGTCCTTACGAGCAGTACTTC.

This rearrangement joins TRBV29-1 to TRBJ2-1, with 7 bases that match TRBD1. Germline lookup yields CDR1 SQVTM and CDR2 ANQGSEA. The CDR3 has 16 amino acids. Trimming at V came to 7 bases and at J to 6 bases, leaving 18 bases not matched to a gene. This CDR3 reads CSGTGRDRRGFNEQFF. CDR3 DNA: TGCAGCGGCACTGGCCGGGACAGACGAGGGTTCAATGAGCAGTTCTTC.

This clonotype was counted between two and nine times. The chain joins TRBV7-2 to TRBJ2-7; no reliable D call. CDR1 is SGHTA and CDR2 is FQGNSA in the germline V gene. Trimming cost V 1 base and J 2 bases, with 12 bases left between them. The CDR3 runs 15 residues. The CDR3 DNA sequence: TGTGCCAGCAGCTTAGAGGACGGCGGAACCTACGAGCAGTACTTC. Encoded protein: CASSLEDGGTYEQYF. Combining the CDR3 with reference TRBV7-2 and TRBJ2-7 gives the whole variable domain GAGVSQSPSNKVTEKGKDVELRCDPISGHTALYWYRQSLGQGLEFLIYFQGNSAPDKSGLPSDRFSAERTGGSVSTLTIQRTQQEDSAVYLCASSLEDGGTYEQYFGPGTRLTVT.

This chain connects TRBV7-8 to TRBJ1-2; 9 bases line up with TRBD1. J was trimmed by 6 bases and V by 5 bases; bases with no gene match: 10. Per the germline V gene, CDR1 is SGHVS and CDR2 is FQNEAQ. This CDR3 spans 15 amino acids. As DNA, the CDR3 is TGTGCCAGCAGCCCCGGGCACAGGGGGCGCGATGGCTACACCTTC. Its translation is CASSPGHRGRDGYTF.

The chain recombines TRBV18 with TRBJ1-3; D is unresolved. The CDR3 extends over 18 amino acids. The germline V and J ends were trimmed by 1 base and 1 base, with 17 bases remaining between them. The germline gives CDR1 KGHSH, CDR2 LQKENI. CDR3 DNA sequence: TGTGCCAGCTCACCACGAATAGAAGTGGCCTTGTCTGGAAACACCATATATTTT. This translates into CASSPRIEVALSGNTIYF.

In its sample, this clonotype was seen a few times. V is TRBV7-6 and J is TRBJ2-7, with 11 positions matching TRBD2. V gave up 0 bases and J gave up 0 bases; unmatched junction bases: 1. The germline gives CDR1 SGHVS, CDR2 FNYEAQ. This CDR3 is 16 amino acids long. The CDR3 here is CASSLATSGSSYEQYF. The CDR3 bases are TGTGCCAGCAGCTTAGCCACTAGCGGGAGCTCCTACGAGCAGTACTTC.

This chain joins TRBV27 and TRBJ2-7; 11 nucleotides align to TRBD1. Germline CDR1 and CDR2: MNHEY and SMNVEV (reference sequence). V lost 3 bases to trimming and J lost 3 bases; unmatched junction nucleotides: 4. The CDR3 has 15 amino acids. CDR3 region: CASSFGTGGHYEQYF. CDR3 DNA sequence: TGTGCCAGCAGTTTTGGGACAGGGGGTCACTACGAGCAGTACTTC.

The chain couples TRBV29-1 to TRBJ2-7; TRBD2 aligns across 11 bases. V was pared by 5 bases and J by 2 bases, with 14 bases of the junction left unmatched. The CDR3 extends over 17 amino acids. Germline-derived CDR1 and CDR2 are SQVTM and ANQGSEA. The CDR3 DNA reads TGCAGCGTTCAGAACCCCGTAGCGGGAGGGGGAACCTACGAGCAGTACTTC. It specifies CSVQNPVAGGGTYEQYF.

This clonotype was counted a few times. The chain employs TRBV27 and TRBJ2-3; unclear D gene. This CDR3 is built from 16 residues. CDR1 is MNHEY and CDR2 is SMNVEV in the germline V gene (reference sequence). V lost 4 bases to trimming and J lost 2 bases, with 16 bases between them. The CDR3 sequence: CASSSYDVGYTDTQYF. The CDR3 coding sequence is TGTGCCAGCAGTTCATACGACGTGGGGTACACAGATACGCAGTATTTT.

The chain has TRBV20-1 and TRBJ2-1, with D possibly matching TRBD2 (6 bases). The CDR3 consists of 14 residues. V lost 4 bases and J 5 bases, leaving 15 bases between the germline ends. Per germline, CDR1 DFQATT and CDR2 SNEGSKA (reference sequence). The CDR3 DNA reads TGCAGTGCTACCGGGACTTTAACCCACAATGAGCAGTTCTTC. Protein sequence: CSATGTLTHNEQFF.

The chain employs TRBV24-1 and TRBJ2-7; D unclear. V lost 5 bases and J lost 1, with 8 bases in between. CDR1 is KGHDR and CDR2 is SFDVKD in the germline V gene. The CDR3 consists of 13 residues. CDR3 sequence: CATSGRQSYEQYF. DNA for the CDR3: TGTGCCACCAGTGGGCGGCAGTCCTACGAGCAGTACTTC.

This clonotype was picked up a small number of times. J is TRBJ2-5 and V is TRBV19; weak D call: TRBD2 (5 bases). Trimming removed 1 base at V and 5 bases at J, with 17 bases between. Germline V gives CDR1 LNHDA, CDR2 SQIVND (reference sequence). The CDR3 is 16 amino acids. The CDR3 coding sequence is TGTGCCAGTAGTATAGGGAGGACGTCAGCTCAGGAGACCCAGTACTTC. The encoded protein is CASSIGRTSAQETQYF. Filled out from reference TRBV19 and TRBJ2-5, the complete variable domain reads DGGITQSPKYLFRKEGQNVTLSCEQNLNHDAMYWYRQDPGQGLRLIYYSQIVNDFQKGDIAEGYSVSREKKESFPLTVTSAQKNPTAFYLCASSIGRTSAQETQYFGPGTRLLVL.

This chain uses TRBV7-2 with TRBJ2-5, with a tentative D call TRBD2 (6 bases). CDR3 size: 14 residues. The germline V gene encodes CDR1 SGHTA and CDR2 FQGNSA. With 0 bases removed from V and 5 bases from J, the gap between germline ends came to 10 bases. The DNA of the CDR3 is TGTGCCAGCAGCTTAGCGACTAGTACGGAGACCCAGTACTTC. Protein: CASSLATSTETQYF.

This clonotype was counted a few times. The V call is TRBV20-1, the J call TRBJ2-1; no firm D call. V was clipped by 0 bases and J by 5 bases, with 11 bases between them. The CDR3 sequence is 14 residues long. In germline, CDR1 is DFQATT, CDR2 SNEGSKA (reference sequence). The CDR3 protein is CSARELPAHNEQFF. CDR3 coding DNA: TGCAGTGCTAGAGAGCTCCCTGCCCACAATGAGCAGTTCTTC.

CDR3 amino acids: CASRGDGYEQYF. The CDR3 DNA follows: TGTGCCAGCAGGGGGGACGGGTACGAGCAGTACTTC. The gene calls are TRBV12-3 or TRBV12-4 and TRBJ2-7; D might be TRBD1 or TRBD2, each matching 5 bases. The CDR3 is 12 residues long. The V end lost 6 bases, the J end lost 4 bases, and 10 bases lay between the germline ends.

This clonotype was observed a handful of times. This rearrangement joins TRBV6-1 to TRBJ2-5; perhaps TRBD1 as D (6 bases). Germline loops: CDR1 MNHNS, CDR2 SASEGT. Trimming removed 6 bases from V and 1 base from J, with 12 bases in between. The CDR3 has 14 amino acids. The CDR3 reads CASSHDRFQETQYF. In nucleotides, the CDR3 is TGTGCCAGCAGCCACGACAGGTTCCAAGAGACCCAGTACTTC.